Listed here are 32 T cell receptor beta chains from one sample, sequenced in a study of T-cell memory formation after mild COVID-19. From the 5' RACE reads, TCRdb called clonotypes with MiXCR, one entry per CDR3 protein. The sample shows about 110,000 distinct CDR3 sequences, 22% of them seen only once. The sequenced material came from PBMCs or a T cell subset sorted from them (not recorded which). The source of these receptors is a man in his late teens or twenties who had mild COVID-19 (a few samples of this study predate the infection). Cell type and time point are not known.

There are a few counts of this clonotype. The rearrangement joins TRBV7-9 to TRBJ1-3, with TRBD1 as a possible D gene (5 bases). The CDR3 extends over 14 amino acids. Germline CDR1 reads SEHNR; CDR2 reads FQNEAQ (reference sequence). Trimming stripped 2 bases from V and 5 bases from J, with 10 bases between. For the CDR3, the DNA is TGTGCCAGCAGCTTATCGGCAGGGAGAAACACCATATATTTT. It yields the protein CASSLSAGRNTIYF.

V usage is TRBV15 and J usage is TRBJ2-1; D call uncertain. Germline-derived CDR1 and CDR2 are LNHNV and YYDKDF (reference sequence). V was trimmed by 3 bases and J by 5 bases, leaving 11 bases between them. This CDR3 spans 14 amino acids. The CDR3 bases are TGTGCCACCAGCAGTGGGCCCTTAGACAATGAGCAGTTCTTC. Translation gives CATSSGPLDNEQFF.

This clonotype was detected a few times. The rearrangement joins TRBV7-2 to TRBJ1-1; D is uncertain. The CDR3 consists of 14 residues. V shed 2 bases and J shed 1 base, with 8 bases lying between them. Germline loops: CDR1 SGHTA, CDR2 FQGNSA. CDR3 in amino acids: CASSLSRKNTEAFF. The CDR3 DNA sequence: TGTGCCAGCAGCTTATCCAGGAAGAACACTGAAGCTTTCTTT. The complete variable domain, with remaining parts taken from reference TRBV7-2 and TRBJ1-1, reads GAGVSQSPSNKVTEKGKDVELRCDPISGHTALYWYRQSLGQGLEFLIYFQGNSAPDKSGLPSDRFSAERTGGSVSTLTIQRTQQEDSAVYLCASSLSRKNTEAFFGQGTRLTVV.

Regarding this clonotype: A junction end diverges from the germline sequence, so it may reflect a read error. The chain is built from TRBV7-9 and TRBJ1-2; no clear D. Germline CDR1 SEHNR, CDR2 FQNEAQ (reference sequence). The CDR3 has 13 residues. CDR3 DNA sequence: TGTGCCAGTAGCTTCGGGGATACTAATGGCTACACCTTC. This codes for CASSFGDTNGYTF.

Only a few counts were recorded for this clonotype. The V and J genes are TRBV18 and TRBJ2-3; 9 bases align to TRBD1. The CDR3 has 16 amino acids. V was pared by 0 bases and J by 6 bases, with 7 bases of the junction left unmatched. Germline V gives CDR1 KGHSH, CDR2 LQKENI. CDR3 bases: TGTGCCAGCTCACCACCAAGCGGACAGGGGTGGGATACGCAGTATTTT. Protein sequence: CASSPPSGQGWDTQYF.

This clonotype occurred a few times. The chain joins TRBV29-1 to TRBJ2-5; maybe TRBD2 (5 bases). Per the germline V gene, CDR1 is SQVTM and CDR2 is ANQGSEA. This CDR3 is 12 amino acids long. Trimming took 6 bases from V and 7 from J, leaving 15 bases between them. CDR3 sequence (DNA): TGCAGCGTCCCTGGACGGGAAGTGACCCAGTACTTC. Protein: CSVPGREVTQYF.

The chain is built from TRBV12-3 or TRBV12-4 and TRBJ1-3; a weak D match, TRBD1 (6 bases). The CDR3 consists of 14 residues. Trimming removed 2 bases at V and 3 bases at J, with 8 bases between. The CDR3 DNA sequence: TGTGCCAGCAGTTTATCACAGGGTGGAAACACCATATATTTT. Translating gives CASSLSQGGNTIYF.

The sample holds a few counts of this clonotype. The chain joins TRBV4-3 to TRBJ2-7; D is perhaps TRBD2 (6 bases). This CDR3 contains 15 residues. V lost 1 base and J lost 4, with 14 bases in between. Germline V gives CDR1 LGHNA, CDR2 YSLEER. In DNA form, the CDR3 reads TGCGCCAGCAGCCAAGGCCGGGACTTATTATACGAGCAGTACTTC. Amino acids: CASSQGRDLLYEQYF.

The CDR3: CASSQTDRASYQFF. The CDR3 region has the DNA TGCGCCAGCAGCCAAACGGACAGGGCGTCCTATCAGTTCTTC. The chain has TRBV4-1 and TRBJ2-1; the match to TRBD1 covers 8 bases. Trimming at V came to 2 bases and at J to 13 bases, leaving 10 bases not matched to a gene. The CDR3 spans 14 residues. CDR1 is MGHRA and CDR2 is YSYEKL in the germline V gene.

The chain has TRBV9 and TRBJ1-4, with a tentative D call TRBD1 (6 bases). The CDR3 spans 16 residues. V gave up 0 bases and J gave up 7 bases, with 16 bases separating them. CDR1 is SGDLS and CDR2 is YYNGEE in the germline V gene. The CDR3, as DNA: TGTGCCAGCAGCGTAGATCGTGAGGGAGGGGGTGAAAAACTGTTTTTT. It yields the protein CASSVDREGGGEKLFF.

The chain carries TRBV4-2 and TRBJ2-1, with 7 bases matching TRBD2. The CDR3 runs 16 residues. Trimming removed 0 bases from V and 2 bases from J; junction bases left unmatched: 4. Germline V gives CDR1 LGHNA, CDR2 YNFKEQ. CDR3 protein: CASSQEERGAYNEQFF. In DNA form, the CDR3 reads TGTGCCAGCAGCCAAGAAGAGCGGGGAGCCTACAATGAGCAGTTCTTC.

This clonotype showed up just a few times. The chain joins TRBV6-5 to TRBJ2-5; a possible D gene is TRBD2 (5 bases). Germline V gene lookup returns CDR1 MNHEY and CDR2 SVGAGI. Trimming took off 5 bases at V and 1 base at J, with 14 bases between the two ends. This CDR3 has 15 amino acids. The CDR3 here is CASSPGGGRQETQYF. CDR3 in DNA: TGTGCCAGCAGTCCTGGAGGCGGGCGCCAAGAGACCCAGTACTTC.

This clonotype has only a few counts. V usage is TRBV20-1 and J usage is TRBJ2-7; D is perhaps TRBD2 (5 bases). The CDR3 is made up of 14 amino acids. Trimming stripped 6 bases from V and 0 bases from J, with 15 bases between. CDR1 is DFQATT, CDR2 SNEGSKA, per germline (reference sequence). The CDR3 coding sequence is TGCAGTGCCCCCACGAAGGGAGCCTCCTACGAGCAGTACTTC. This sequence encodes CSAPTKGASYEQYF.

The genes are TRBV6-2 or TRBV6-3 and TRBJ2-1; D gene uncertain. Trimming removed 2 bases from V and 7 bases from J, with 6 bases in between. The CDR3 covers 12 residues. CDR1 is MNHEY, CDR2 SVGEGT, per germline. This CDR3 reads CASSYTRNEQFF. The CDR3 region has the DNA TGTGCCAGCAGTTACACGCGTAATGAGCAGTTCTTC.

This clonotype was detected a few times. V gene TRBV4-1 combines with J gene TRBJ2-2; 9 positions agree with TRBD1. CDR3 length: 16 residues. The germline V gene has CDR1 MGHRA and CDR2 YSYEKL. Unmatched junction bases numbered 9, after V lost 4 bases and J lost 6 bases. The CDR3 reads CASSPPHRGRAGELFF. The CDR3 region has the DNA TGCGCCAGCAGCCCTCCTCACAGGGGGCGAGCCGGGGAGCTGTTTTTT.

This clonotype appeared a few times. The chain links TRBV7-6 to TRBJ1-6; D not certain. The CDR3 has 12 residues. V lost 8 bases and J 11 bases, leaving 13 bases between the germline ends. Germline V gene sequence: CDR1 SGHVS, CDR2 FNYEAQ. CDR3 sequence: CASRWSPAPLHF. In DNA, the CDR3 is TGTGCCAGCCGTTGGTCGCCGGCACCCCTCCACTTT.

V and J are TRBV7-9 and TRBJ2-2; no clear D. Germline V gene lookup returns CDR1 SEHNR and CDR2 FQNEAQ (reference sequence). The CDR3 consists of 15 residues. V was trimmed by 5 bases and J by 2 bases, leaving 12 bases between them. The CDR3 DNA follows: TGTGCCAGCAGCGCCCCCAACGGAAACACCGGGGAGCTGTTTTTT. Encoded protein: CASSAPNGNTGELFF.

The gene calls are TRBV7-9 and TRBJ2-7, with a possible D match to TRBD2 (7 bases). With 5 bases removed from V and 5 bases from J, the gap between germline ends came to 13 bases. CDR1 and CDR2 (germline): SEHNR, FQNEAQ (reference sequence). The CDR3 consists of 13 residues. DNA of the CDR3: TGTGCCAGCAGCCCGGGGAGGGGGGACGAGCAGTACTTC. Its translation is CASSPGRGDEQYF. The entire variable domain, with the rest obtained from reference TRBV7-9 and TRBJ2-7, is as follows: DTGVSQNPRHKITKRGQNVTFRCDPISEHNRLYWYRQTLGQGPEFLTYFQNEAQLEKSRLLSDRFSAERPKGSFSTLEIQRTEQGDSAMYLCASSPGRGDEQYFGPGTRLTVT.

The V call is TRBV5-1, the J call TRBJ2-2; D not certain. V lost 4 bases and J lost 6, with 7 bases in between. The CDR3 is 12 residues long. CDR1 and CDR2 from the germline V gene are SGHRS and YFSETQ. CDR3 loop: CASSPVPGELFF. CDR3 nucleotide sequence: TGCGCCAGCAGCCCAGTACCCGGGGAGCTGTTTTTT. Supplemented by reference TRBV5-1 and TRBJ2-2, the full variable domain reads KAGVTQTPRYLIKTRGQQVTLSCSPISGHRSVSWYQQTPGQGLQFLFEYFSETQRNKGNFPGRFSGRQFSNSRSEMNVSTLELGDSALYLCASSPVPGELFFGEGSRLTVL.

The chain is built from TRBV29-1 and TRBJ1-4; D might be TRBD1 (5 bases). This CDR3 is built from 15 residues. Germline V gene data show CDR1 as SQVTM and CDR2 as ANQGSEA. The V and J ends lost 2 bases and 2 bases respectively, with 12 bases between them. The CDR3 DNA reads TGCAGCGTTGAACTGGGCAGGGCCACTAATGAAAAACTGTTTTTT. Its translation: CSVELGRATNEKLFF.

This chain uses TRBV10-3 with TRBJ2-5; 7 bases agree with TRBD2. CDR1 is ENHRY, CDR2 SYGVKD, per germline. This CDR3 comprises 15 residues. The trim removed 1 base at V and 1 base at J, leaving 3 bases unmatched. The CDR3 coding sequence is TGTGCCATCAGTGAGTTGCCGGGGGGCCAAGAGACCCAGTACTTC. Protein sequence: CAISELPGGQETQYF.

This clonotype was recorded a few times. The chain carries TRBV3-1 and TRBJ2-5; D gene unclear. This CDR3 is built from 15 residues. With 2 bases removed from V and 5 bases from J, the gap between germline ends came to 15 bases. Germline V lookup: CDR1 LGHDT, CDR2 YNNKEL (reference sequence). The CDR3 DNA reads as TGTGCCAGCAGCCAAAAGGAGCCCGGGTGGGAGACCCAGTACTTC. Its translation: CASSQKEPGWETQYF.

The chain's CDR3 is CSVATSGGAQETQYF. The CDR3 region has the DNA TGCAGCGTTGCGACTAGCGGGGGGGCCCAAGAGACCCAGTACTTC. The chain employs TRBV29-1 and TRBJ2-5; 14 bases are a match to TRBD2. The CDR3 consists of 15 residues. Per germline, CDR1 SQVTM and CDR2 ANQGSEA. V trimming: 4 bases; J trimming: 1 base; junction bases outside the gene matches: 2.

This clonotype was seen more than once but under ten times. The J gene is TRBJ2-3, the V gene TRBV11-2, with 8 bases matching TRBD1. This CDR3 comprises 16 residues. Looked up from germline, CDR1 is SGHAT and CDR2 is FQNNGV. The trim removed 5 bases at V and 3 bases at J, leaving 10 bases unmatched. The CDR3 nucleotides read TGTGCCAGCAGCAATGGACAGGGAGGAGAAACAGATACGCAGTATTTT. Translation gives CASSNGQGGETDTQYF.

The chain is built from TRBV4-1 and TRBJ1-2; perhaps TRBD1 as D (5 bases). The CDR3 has 15 residues. CDR1 MGHRA and CDR2 YSYEKL come from the germline V gene. V gave up 4 bases and J gave up 4 bases, with 16 bases separating them. The CDR3 spells CASSLNGGGGYGYTF. The DNA of the CDR3 is TGCGCCAGCAGCCTAAACGGTGGGGGTGGCTATGGCTACACCTTC.

This clonotype was picked up a small number of times. The rearrangement joins TRBV7-9 to TRBJ2-5; TRBD2 is a possible D gene (5 bases). CDR1 and CDR2 (germline): SEHNR, FQNEAQ (reference sequence). Trimming removed 3 bases from V and 5 bases from J, with 10 bases in between. This CDR3 has 13 amino acids. The CDR3 nucleotides read TGTGCCAGCAGCTTTTTGGGGAGTGAGACCCAGTACTTC. It encodes CASSFLGSETQYF.

The chain joins TRBV5-6 to TRBJ2-3; TRBD2 matches 9 bases. Germline V gene lookup returns CDR1 SGHDT and CDR2 YYEEEE. The CDR3 runs 14 residues. V trimming: 5 bases; J trimming: 6 bases; junction bases outside the gene matches: 7. The DNA of the CDR3 is TGTGCCAGCAGGGTTAGCGGGGGCCTGGATACGCAGTATTTT. It is translated as CASRVSGGLDTQYF. The variable domain in full, with the rest retrieved from reference TRBV5-6 and TRBJ2-3, is DAGVTQSPTHLIKTRGQQVTLRCSPKSGHDTVSWYQQALGQGPQFIFQYYEEEERQRGNFPDRFSGHQFPNYSSELNVNALLLGDSALYLCASRVSGGLDTQYFGPGTRLTVL.

This clonotype showed up just a few times. The chain is built from TRBV12-3 or TRBV12-4 and TRBJ1-1, with TRBD1 identical over 8 bases. V was clipped by 4 bases and J by 5 bases; unmatched bases: 6. The CDR3 spans 14 residues. CDR3 coding DNA: TGTGCCAGCAGTTGGACAGGGCTTTCGACTGAAGCTTTCTTT. This codes for CASSWTGLSTEAFF.

This clonotype was counted between two and nine times. The chain couples TRBV6-6 to TRBJ2-7, with D perhaps matching TRBD1 (6 bases). CDR1 and CDR2 (germline): MNHNY, SVGAGI (reference sequence). V was cut by 5 bases and J by 1 base, with 9 bases left in between. The CDR3 runs 13 residues. CDR3 amino acids: CASSPDRSYEQYV. The CDR3 DNA follows: TGTGCCAGCAGTCCTGACAGGTCCTACGAGCAGTACGTC.

There are a few counts of this clonotype. The V call is TRBV7-3, the J call TRBJ2-1, with 10 nucleotides matching TRBD2. Germline V lookup: CDR1 SGHTA, CDR2 FQGTGA. The CDR3 is made up of 16 amino acids. V was clipped by 4 bases and J by 9 bases; unmatched bases: 12. CDR3 residues: CASSSSLAGAVGEQFF. Here the CDR3 DNA reads TGTGCCAGCAGCTCATCCCTAGCGGGGGCCGTCGGTGAGCAGTTCTTC.

The chain combines TRBV14 with TRBJ2-2; tentatively, D is TRBD2 (6 bases). Per the germline V gene, CDR1 is SGHDN and CDR2 is FVKESK. The CDR3 contains 16 residues. Trimming cost V 1 base and J 5 bases, with 14 bases left between them. CDR3 DNA: TGTGCCAGCAGCCAAGTGGAGGGACGTTGGACCGGGGAGCTGTTTTTT. This encodes CASSQVEGRWTGELFF.

J is TRBJ1-2 and V is TRBV5-1; D may be TRBD1 (5 bases). Trimming stripped 0 bases from V and 14 bases from J, with 14 bases between. This CDR3 region has 12 residues. Germline V gene sequence: CDR1 SGHRS, CDR2 YFSETQ. The CDR3 reads CASSLVGDSRTF. CDR3 sequence (DNA): TGCGCCAGCAGCTTGGTAGGGGATTCTAGGACCTTC.